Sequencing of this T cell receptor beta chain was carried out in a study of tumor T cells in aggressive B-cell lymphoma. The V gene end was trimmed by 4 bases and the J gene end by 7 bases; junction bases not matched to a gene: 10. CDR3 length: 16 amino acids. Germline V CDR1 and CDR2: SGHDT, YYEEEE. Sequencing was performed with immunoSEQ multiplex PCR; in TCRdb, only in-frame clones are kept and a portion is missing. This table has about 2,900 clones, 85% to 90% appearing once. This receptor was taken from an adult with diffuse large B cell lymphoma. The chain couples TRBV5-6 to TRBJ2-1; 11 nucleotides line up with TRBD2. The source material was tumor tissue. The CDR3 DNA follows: TGTGCCAGCAGCCGGGCGGGGACTAGCGGTTGGAATGAGCAGTTCTTC. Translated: CASSRAGTSGWNEQFF. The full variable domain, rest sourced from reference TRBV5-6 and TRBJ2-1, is DAGVTQSPTHLIKTRGQQVTLRCSPKSGHDTVSWYQQALGQGPQFIFQYYEEEERQRGNFPDRFSGHQFPNYSSELNVNALLLGDSALYLCASSRAGTSGWNEQFFGPGTRLTVL.